Below, one TCR beta chain is given with its context. This specimen comes from a study of blood T cell repertoires in COVID-19. The CDR3 loop spans 14 amino acids. Trimming took off 2 bases at V and 6 bases at J, with 13 bases between the two ends. The germline CDR1 and CDR2 sequences are MNHNY and SVGAGI (reference sequence). TCRdb's copy holds only in-frame clones and misses some; the assay was immunoSEQ multiplex PCR. This sample has 200,000 to 250,000 clones; less than 85% occur once, and the top ten carry 3.6%. Sequencing was carried out using peripheral blood. The TCR originated in a woman aged 80 or over with acute or convalescent COVID-19. V usage is TRBV6-6 and J usage is TRBJ1-2; D unresolved. The CDR3 loop is CASSYEGRTHGYTF. The CDR3 DNA follows: TGTGCCAGCAGTTACGAGGGCAGGACGCATGGCTACACCTTC.